The 21 T cell receptor beta chains presented below share a single source sample, sequenced in a study of T-cell reconstitution after alpha-beta-depleted transplantation in children. Unique molecular identifiers were incorporated into the prepared TCRbeta library. One entry per CDR3 protein, called by TCRdb with MiXCR from the PCR reads. The table includes 15,000 to 20,000 distinct CDR3 sequences, 9.5% to 15% detected once. The sequencing used PBMCs, mostly from graft donor cells, collected 180 days after TCRalphabeta/CD19-depleted stem cell transplant. Receptor source: a boy in the first two years of life who had a stem cell transplant for Wiskott-Aldrich syndrome, so the T cells may come from the graft donor.

A word on this clonotype: Given a much more abundant clone one base away, this may be a read error. The CDR3 end shows no conserved phenylalanine or tryptophan, and so a read error is likely. This chain joins TRBV12-3 or TRBV12-4 and TRBJ2-1, with D perhaps given as TRBD1 or TRBD2 (6 bases each). V gave up 3 bases and J gave up 6 bases, with 15 bases separating them. The CDR3 contains 15 residues. In nucleotides, the CDR3 is TGTGCCAGCAGTTTCGGGCGCAGGGGAGGCAATGAGCAGTTCTTG. This translates into CASSFGRRGGNEQFL.

This clonotype was seen repeatedly, ten times or more. The chain combines TRBV20-1 with TRBJ2-5; D is undetermined. V was clipped by 3 bases and J by 2 bases, with 13 bases between them. There are 14 residues in the CDR3. Per the germline V gene, CDR1 is DFQATT and CDR2 is SNEGSKA (reference sequence). CDR3 nucleotide sequence: TGCAGTGCTAGGTTTGCGTTTCGTCAAGAGACCCAGTACTTC. The encoded protein is CSARFAFRQETQYF.

The chain combines TRBV10-3 with TRBJ2-7, with 7 bases lining up with TRBD2. V shed 4 bases, J shed 2 bases, and the junction held 8 bases outside the gene matches. The germline CDR1 and CDR2 sequences are ENHRY and SYGVKD. This CDR3 is 15 amino acids long. CDR3 sequence (DNA): TGTGCCATCAGTGTAAAACTAGCGCAACCCTACGAGCAGTACTTC. This codes for CAISVKLAQPYEQYF.

This clonotype appeared many times. J is TRBJ1-2 and V is TRBV19; 7 bases match TRBD1. Looked up from germline, CDR1 is LNHDA and CDR2 is SQIVND (reference sequence). The CDR3 is made up of 17 amino acids. With V trimmed by 2 bases and J by 2 bases, 11 bases remained unmatched. The CDR3: CASSIRQGPRDNYGYTF. In nucleotides, the CDR3 is TGTGCCAGTAGTATAAGACAGGGACCCCGAGACAACTATGGCTACACCTTC.

Ten or more counts support this clonotype. V usage is TRBV5-5 and J usage is TRBJ2-3; D possibly corresponds to TRBD2 (6 bases). The CDR3 runs 16 residues. Germline V lookup: CDR1 SGHKS, CDR2 YYEKEE (reference sequence). V was cut by 2 bases and J by 2 bases, with 15 bases left in between. The CDR3 DNA sequence: TGTGCCAGCAGCTTTTGGCCGGGACTTATCACAGATACGCAGTATTTT. As protein: CASSFWPGLITDTQYF. The complete variable domain, with remaining parts taken from reference TRBV5-5 and TRBJ2-3, reads DAGVTQSPTHLIKTRGQQVTLRCSPISGHKSVSWYQQVLGQGPQFIFQYYEKEERGRGNFPDRFSARQFPNYSSELNVNALLLGDSALYLCASSFWPGLITDTQYFGPGTRLTVL.

The chain is built from TRBV7-6 and TRBJ1-5; TRBD1 agrees at 9 bases. Germline V gene data show CDR1 as SGHVS and CDR2 as FNYEAQ. This CDR3 comprises 14 residues. The V and J ends lost 4 bases and 3 bases, in that order; junction bases with no gene match: 1. As DNA, the CDR3 is TGTGCCAGCAGCTCACAGGGGGCCAATCAGCCCCAGCATTTT. Protein sequence: CASSSQGANQPQHF. The variable domain in full, with the rest retrieved from reference TRBV7-6 and TRBJ1-5, is GAGVSQSPRYKVTKRGQDVALRCDPISGHVSLYWYRQALGQGPEFLTYFNYEAQQDKSGLPNDRFSAERPEGSISTLTIQRTEQRDSAMYRCASSSQGANQPQHFGDGTRLSIL.

The chain's CDR3 is CASSPLKSATNEKLFF. CDR3 DNA: TGTGCCAGCAGCCCGTTGAAGAGCGCAACTAATGAAAAACTGTTTTTT. The chain employs TRBV7-6 and TRBJ1-4; D unclear. CDR1 SGHVS and CDR2 FNYEAQ come from the germline V gene. Trimming cost V 5 bases and J 0 bases, with 13 bases left between them. The CDR3 covers 16 residues.

The chain recombines TRBV20-1 with TRBJ2-5, with TRBD2 matching over 9 bases. The trim removed 4 bases at V and 4 bases at J, leaving 1 base unmatched. CDR1 is DFQATT, CDR2 SNEGSKA, per germline (reference sequence). This CDR3 has 12 residues. The CDR3 here is CSAKLAGETQYF. CDR3 in DNA: TGCAGTGCTAAACTAGCGGGAGAGACCCAGTACTTC.

In this sample, this clonotype turned up a few times. The chain recombines TRBV6-5 with TRBJ2-7, with unresolved D. The V gene lost 6 bases and the J gene lost 1 base, with 19 bases spanning the gap. This CDR3 has 16 amino acids. CDR1 is MNHEY and CDR2 is SVGAGI in the germline V gene. Written as DNA, the CDR3 is TGTGCCAGCAGATACGAGGAATTCTTTGGTTCCTACGAGCAGTACTTC. Protein: CASRYEEFFGSYEQYF.

This clonotype was picked up a small number of times. The chain carries TRBV20-1 and TRBJ2-1, with TRBD2 as a possible D gene (6 bases). This CDR3 contains 17 residues. V was trimmed by 0 bases and J by 10 bases, leaving 25 bases between them. Germline V gene sequence: CDR1 DFQATT, CDR2 SNEGSKA (reference sequence). The DNA for the CDR3 is TGCAGTGCTAGAGACCCCTGGGGTAGCGGCCCCAAGAGGGAGCAGTTCTTC. It translates to CSARDPWGSGPKREQFF.

This clonotype was recorded a few times. The CDR3: CASSYGRENYGYTF. DNA for the CDR3: TGTGCCAGCAGTTACGGACGGGAGAACTATGGCTACACCTTC. The rearrangement joins TRBV6-5 to TRBJ1-2, with D unresolved. The germline gives CDR1 MNHEY, CDR2 SVGAGI. The V end was cut by 2 bases, the J end by 2 bases, with 9 bases between. The CDR3 has 14 amino acids.

Ten or more counts support this clonotype. V is TRBV10-3 and J is TRBJ1-3, with 7 bases that match TRBD1. The germline V gene has CDR1 ENHRY and CDR2 SYGVKD. The CDR3 is 15 amino acids. Trimming took 9 bases from V and 0 from J; bases not matched to a gene: 8. The CDR3: CAISKGQNSGNTIYF. CDR3 nucleotides: TGTGCCATATCCAAGGGACAGAACTCTGGAAACACCATATATTTT.

The J gene is TRBJ1-2, the V gene TRBV20-1; D gene ambiguous. Germline values: CDR1 DFQATT, CDR2 SNEGSKA (reference sequence). The CDR3 runs 11 residues. Trimming removed 6 bases at V and 4 bases at J, with 9 bases between. CDR3 protein: CSATEIYGYTF. In DNA form, the CDR3 reads TGCAGTGCCACAGAGATCTATGGCTACACCTTC.

At least ten counts were recorded for this clonotype. This chain connects TRBV19 to TRBJ1-1, with 10 bases lining up with TRBD1. CDR1 and CDR2 from the germline V gene are LNHDA and SQIVND (reference sequence). The J segment lost 10 bases and the V segment lost 4 bases, leaving 9 bases of the junction unmatched. The CDR3 extends over 14 amino acids. CDR3 nucleotides: TGTGCCAGTAGTACTCCGGGAGGGACAGGGGTAGCTTTCTTT. It translates to CASSTPGGTGVAFF.

This clonotype was seen ten or more times. This chain's CDR3 is CASSQAGHTGELFF. CDR3 sequence (DNA): TGTGCCAGCAGCCAAGCCGGACACACCGGGGAGCTGTTTTTT. The chain links TRBV14 to TRBJ2-2; D not resolved. The CDR3 loop spans 14 amino acids. The germline V gene has CDR1 SGHDN and CDR2 FVKESK. Trimming shortened V by 1 base and J by 3 bases, and 6 bases separated the two germline ends.

This clonotype turned up a few times. V gene TRBV7-6 combines with J gene TRBJ2-3; 12 bases line up with TRBD2. The length of the CDR3 is 18 residues. Looked up from germline, CDR1 is SGHVS and CDR2 is FNYEAQ. The V gene end was trimmed by 1 base and the J gene end by 2 bases; junction bases not matched to a gene: 7. The DNA for the CDR3 is TGTGCCAGCAGCTTAGAAGGGACTAGCGGGCTGAACACAGATACGCAGTATTTT. This codes for CASSLEGTSGLNTDTQYF.

This clonotype came up a few times. V usage is TRBV29-1 and J usage is TRBJ2-1, with 8 bases identical to TRBD1. From germline, CDR1 is SQVTM and CDR2 ANQGSEA. CDR3 size: 14 residues. V gave up 4 bases and J gave up 4 bases; unmatched junction bases: 6. CDR3: CSVGTGGVYNEQFF. CDR3 DNA: TGCAGCGTTGGAACAGGGGGAGTTTACAATGAGCAGTTCTTC.

This clonotype was counted ten times or more. The rearrangement links TRBV5-6 to TRBJ2-5; D remains ambiguous. Per the germline V gene, CDR1 is SGHDT and CDR2 is YYEEEE. Trimming cost V 6 bases and J 5 bases, with 17 bases left between them. The CDR3 totals 14 residues. DNA for the CDR3: TGTGCCAGCAACTCCTTTCAGTATGTGGAGACCCAGTACTTC. Its protein is CASNSFQYVETQYF.

This clonotype was recorded many times. DNA for the CDR3: TGTGCCAGCAGTTCGCGACTAGCGGGAGGACAAGCGGAGGGCACAGATACGCAGTATTTT. It translates to CASSSRLAGGQAEGTDTQYF. The gene calls are TRBV12-3 or TRBV12-4 and TRBJ2-3, with TRBD2 matching over 13 bases. Trimming at V came to 4 bases and at J to 1 base, leaving 14 bases not matched to a gene. The CDR3 has 20 residues.

This clonotype was seen a handful of times. J is TRBJ1-2 and V is TRBV20-1; maybe TRBD1 (5 bases). Germline V CDR1 and CDR2: DFQATT, SNEGSKA (reference sequence). V lost 2 bases and J 8 bases, leaving 15 bases between the germline ends. CDR3 size: 13 residues. Here the CDR3 reads CSARWGRVKGYTF. The CDR3 DNA reads TGCAGTGCTAGATGGGGCAGGGTTAAAGGCTACACCTTC.

This clonotype was observed at least ten times. CDR3 DNA: TGCGCCAGCAGCTCCCTAGCGGGAGGCCCCGGGGGGGATGAGCAGTTCTTC. Residues: CASSSLAGGPGGDEQFF. The J gene is TRBJ2-1, the V gene TRBV5-1, with 11 nucleotides matching TRBD2. Looked up from germline, CDR1 is SGHRS and CDR2 is YFSETQ. Trimming removed 3 bases from V and 8 bases from J; junction bases left unmatched: 13. CDR3 length: 17 amino acids.